These 5 T cell receptor beta chains were all obtained from the same sample, sequenced in a study of identical twins. Each CDR3 protein gets one entry after TCRdb re-called the 5' RACE reads with MiXCR. The sample yields about 240,000 distinct CDR3 sequences, about 11% seen once. The sample taken for sequencing was memory T cells sorted from blood. Receptor source: a middle-aged man in good health.

Worth noting for this clonotype: Being one base from a much bigger clone, this may be a read error. The chain uses TRBV29-1 and TRBJ2-3; D is perhaps TRBD1 (6 bases). Germline V gene data show CDR1 as SQVTM and CDR2 as ANQGSEA. The CDR3 runs 15 residues. The CDR3 loop is CSVEDTGWSTDSQYF. The CDR3 nucleotides read TGCAGCGTTGAAGATACAGGGTGGAGCACAGATTCGCAGTATTTT.

The chain has TRBV7-9 and TRBJ1-4, with TRBD1 as a possible D gene (6 bases). Trimming cost V 0 bases and J 5 bases, with 7 bases left between them. The germline gives CDR1 SEHNR, CDR2 FQNEAQ (reference sequence). This CDR3 contains 14 residues. The CDR3 region is CASSLAQGNEKLFF. For the CDR3, the DNA is TGTGCCAGCAGCTTAGCACAGGGAAATGAAAAACTGTTTTTT. Full variable domain (remainder filled in from reference TRBV7-9 and TRBJ1-4): DTGVSQNPRHKITKRGQNVTFRCDPISEHNRLYWYRQTLGQGPEFLTYFQNEAQLEKSRLLSDRFSAERPKGSFSTLEIQRTEQGDSAMYLCASSLAQGNEKLFFGSGTQLSVL.

In this sample, this clonotype turned up a few times. The chain is built from TRBV12-3 or TRBV12-4 and TRBJ2-1; 11 nucleotides match TRBD1. Losses at the gene ends were 5 bases for V and 6 bases for J; bases not matched to a gene: 0. The CDR3 spans 13 residues. The CDR3 DNA sequence: TGTGCCAGCAGTGGGACAGGGGGCAATGAGCAGTTCTTC. It specifies CASSGTGGNEQFF.

V usage is TRBV5-4 and J usage is TRBJ1-4; possible D gene TRBD1, 5 bases. In germline, CDR1 is SGHNT, CDR2 YYREEE (reference sequence). The CDR3 runs to 15 residues. The ends were cut back, 5 bases at V and 5 bases at J, with 16 bases in the middle. The CDR3 is CASRSMGLSNEKLFF. For the CDR3, the DNA is TGTGCCAGCAGATCTATGGGGCTATCAAATGAAAAACTGTTTTTT.

This clonotype occurred many times. This chain uses TRBV29-1 with TRBJ2-3; 10 bases are a match to TRBD2. This CDR3 comprises 15 residues. Germline V gives CDR1 SQVTM, CDR2 ANQGSEA. With V trimmed by 7 bases and J by 3 bases, 10 bases remained unmatched. In nucleotides, the CDR3 is TGCAGCGCTGGGGCTAGCGGGAGTAGGACAGATACGCAGTATTTT. It is translated as CSAGASGSRTDTQYF.